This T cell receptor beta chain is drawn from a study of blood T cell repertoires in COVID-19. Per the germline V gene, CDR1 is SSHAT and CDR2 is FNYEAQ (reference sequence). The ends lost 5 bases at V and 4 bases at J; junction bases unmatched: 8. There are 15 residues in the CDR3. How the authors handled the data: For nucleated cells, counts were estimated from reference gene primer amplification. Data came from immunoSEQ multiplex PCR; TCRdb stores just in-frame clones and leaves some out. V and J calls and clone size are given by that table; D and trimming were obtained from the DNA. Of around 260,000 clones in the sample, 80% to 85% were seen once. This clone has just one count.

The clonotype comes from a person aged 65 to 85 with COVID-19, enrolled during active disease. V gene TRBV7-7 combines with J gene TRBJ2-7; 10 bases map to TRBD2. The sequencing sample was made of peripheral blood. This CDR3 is CASSPGLAGAYEQYF. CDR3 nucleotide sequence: TGTGCCAGCAGCCCCGGCCTAGCGGGGGCTTACGAGCAGTACTTC.